The next 11 T cell receptor beta chains were all read from a single sample in a study of OX40 agonist ivuxolimab in advanced cancers. Sequencing used immunoSEQ multiplex PCR; TCRdb keeps in-frame clones, though not all of them. In the table there are under 95,000 clones, more than 75% of which are singletons. The specimen was CD4+ or CD8+ T cells sorted from blood, collected in a trial of the OX40 agonist ivuxolimab. Receptors originate from an adult with an advanced solid tumor such as melanoma, head and neck, liver or kidney cancer.

J is TRBJ1-2 and V is TRBV7-9; D gene ambiguous. V lost 1 base and J lost 6, with 9 bases in between. CDR1 SEHNR and CDR2 FQNEAQ come from the germline V gene (reference sequence). This CDR3 region has 13 residues. CDR3 DNA sequence: TGTGCCAGCAGCTTAGGGTTGAATCATGGCTACACCTTC. Protein product: CASSLGLNHGYTF.

The rearrangement links TRBV7-2 to TRBJ2-5, with D possibly matching TRBD1 (6 bases). The end of the DNA is better explained by TRBJ2-7, so the J call may be wrong. The CDR3 sequence is 14 residues long. CDR1 and CDR2 from the germline V gene are SGHTA and FQGNSA. CDR3 sequence: CASSSQGYSYEQYF. Here the CDR3 DNA reads TGTGCCAGCAGCTCCCAGGGGTACTCCTACGAGCAGTACTTC.

The gene calls are TRBV6-1 and TRBJ2-2, with D unclear. The CDR3 extends over 13 amino acids. V was cut by 5 bases and J by 5 bases, with 9 bases left in between. The V gene's germline CDR1 is MNHNS and CDR2 SASEGT. CDR3 sequence reads: CASSSPVTGELFF. Written as DNA, the CDR3 is TGTGCCAGCAGTTCTCCCGTGACCGGGGAGCTGTTTTTT.

In nucleotides, the CDR3 is TGCAGCGTTGGATCCCGGGATTCGAACACCGGGGAGCTGTTTTTT. Translating it yields CSVGSRDSNTGELFF. The chain employs TRBV29-1 and TRBJ2-2, with D maybe TRBD2 (5 bases). The CDR3 covers 15 residues. From germline, CDR1 is SQVTM and CDR2 ANQGSEA. Trimming left V 4 bases short and J 0 bases short, with 12 bases between.

The V and J genes are TRBV14 and TRBJ1-3; D call uncertain. Germline-derived CDR1 and CDR2 are SGHDN and FVKESK. This CDR3 has 16 residues. The V end lost 0 bases, the J end lost 2 bases, and 11 bases lay between the germline ends. CDR3 sequence: CASSQDRRRAGNTIYF. The DNA of the CDR3 is TGTGCCAGCAGCCAAGATCGGAGGAGGGCTGGAAACACCATATATTTT.

The DNA for the CDR3 is TGTGCCAGTAGTCGAAGACAGGGGAGTAACGAGCAGTACTTC. It specifies CASSRRQGSNEQYF. The chain is built from TRBV19 and TRBJ2-7; 8 positions agree with TRBD1. The CDR3 runs 14 residues. V shed 5 bases and J 5 bases; nucleotides not matched to a gene: 8. Germline CDR1 LNHDA, CDR2 SQIVND (reference sequence).

The chain uses TRBV5-8 and TRBJ1-3; D gene ambiguous. Between the trimmed V and J ends, which lost 3 bases and 7 bases, there was a span of 14 bases. CDR3 length equals 14 residues. Germline V gene lookup returns CDR1 SGHTS and CDR2 YDEGEE. The CDR3 sequence is CASSSYNLRNTIYF. CDR3 DNA sequence: TGTGCCAGCAGCTCATACAACCTTCGGAACACCATATATTTT.

V gene TRBV29-1 combines with J gene TRBJ2-7; TRBD1 aligns across 9 bases. Germline V gene data show CDR1 as SQVTM and CDR2 as ANQGSEA. After removal of 6 bases from V and 6 bases from J, the junction contained 6 bases not matched to a gene. The CDR3 is made up of 12 amino acids. Written as DNA, the CDR3 is TGCAGCGTAGGGGACAGGGTGGCCGAGCAGTACTTC. Protein: CSVGDRVAEQYF.

The chain combines TRBV5-4 with TRBJ2-2; D possibly corresponds to TRBD1 (6 bases). Germline lookup yields CDR1 SGHNT and CDR2 YYREEE (reference sequence). Trimming removed 2 bases from V and 6 bases from J, with 11 bases in between. There are 14 residues in the CDR3. The CDR3 reads CASSFTGSSGELFF. The CDR3 bases are TGTGCCAGCAGCTTTACAGGGTCCTCCGGGGAGCTGTTTTTT.

The CDR3 DNA follows: TGTGCCTGGAACGGGGGGGGCAATCAGCCCCAGCATTTT. This sequence encodes CAWNGGGNQPQHF. The V and J genes are TRBV30 and TRBJ1-5; D perhaps matches TRBD1 (5 bases). The ends were cut back, 4 bases at V and 2 bases at J, with 9 bases in the middle. The germline gives CDR1 GTSNPN, CDR2 SVGIG (reference sequence). This CDR3 has 13 amino acids.

This clone was detected only once. This sequence joins TRBV7-2 and TRBJ2-7; 10 nucleotides match TRBD2. Germline loops: CDR1 SGHTA, CDR2 FQGNSA. CDR3 size: 13 residues. J lost 6 bases, V lost 4 bases, and 3 bases had no gene match. This chain's CDR3 is CASSSGLASEQYF. CDR3 nucleotides: TGTGCCAGCAGCTCGGGACTAGCGTCCGAGCAGTACTTC.